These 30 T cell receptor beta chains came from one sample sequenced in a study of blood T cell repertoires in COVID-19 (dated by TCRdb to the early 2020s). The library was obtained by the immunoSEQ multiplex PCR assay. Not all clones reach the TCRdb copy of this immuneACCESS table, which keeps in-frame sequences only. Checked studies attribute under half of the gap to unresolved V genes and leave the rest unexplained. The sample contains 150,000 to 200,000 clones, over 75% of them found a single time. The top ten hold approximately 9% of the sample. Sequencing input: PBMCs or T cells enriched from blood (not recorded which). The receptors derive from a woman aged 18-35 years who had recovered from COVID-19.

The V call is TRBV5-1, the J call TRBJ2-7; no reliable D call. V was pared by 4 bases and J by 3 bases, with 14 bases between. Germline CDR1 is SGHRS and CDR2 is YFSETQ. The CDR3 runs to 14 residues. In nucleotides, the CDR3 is TGCGCCAGCAGCAAGACGACGGGTAACTACGAGCAGTACTTC. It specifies CASSKTTGNYEQYF.

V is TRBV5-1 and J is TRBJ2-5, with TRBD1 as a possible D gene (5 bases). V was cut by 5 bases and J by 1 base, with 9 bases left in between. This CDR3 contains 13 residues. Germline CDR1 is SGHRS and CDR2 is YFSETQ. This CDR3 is CASRQGFQETQYF. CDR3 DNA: TGCGCCAGCAGGCAGGGCTTCCAAGAGACCCAGTACTTC. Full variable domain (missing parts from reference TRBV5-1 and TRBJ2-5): KAGVTQTPRYLIKTRGQQVTLSCSPISGHRSVSWYQQTPGQGLQFLFEYFSETQRNKGNFPGRFSGRQFSNSRSEMNVSTLELGDSALYLCASRQGFQETQYFGPGTRLLVL.

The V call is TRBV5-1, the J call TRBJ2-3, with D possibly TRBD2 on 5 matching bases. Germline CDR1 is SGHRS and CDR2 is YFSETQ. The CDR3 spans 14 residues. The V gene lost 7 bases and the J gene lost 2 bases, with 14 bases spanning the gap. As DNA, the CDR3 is TGCGCCAGCGGCCTCCTCGGGGACACAGATACGCAGTATTTT. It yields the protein CASGLLGDTDTQYF. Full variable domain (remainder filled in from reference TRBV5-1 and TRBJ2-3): KAGVTQTPRYLIKTRGQQVTLSCSPISGHRSVSWYQQTPGQGLQFLFEYFSETQRNKGNFPGRFSGRQFSNSRSEMNVSTLELGDSALYLCASGLLGDTDTQYFGPGTRLTVL.

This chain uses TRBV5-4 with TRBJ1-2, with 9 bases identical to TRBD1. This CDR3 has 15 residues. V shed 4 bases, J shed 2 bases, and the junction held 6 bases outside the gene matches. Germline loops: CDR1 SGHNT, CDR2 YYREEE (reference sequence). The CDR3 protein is CASSTEQGANYGYTF. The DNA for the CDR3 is TGTGCCAGCAGCACGGAACAGGGGGCCAACTATGGCTACACCTTC.

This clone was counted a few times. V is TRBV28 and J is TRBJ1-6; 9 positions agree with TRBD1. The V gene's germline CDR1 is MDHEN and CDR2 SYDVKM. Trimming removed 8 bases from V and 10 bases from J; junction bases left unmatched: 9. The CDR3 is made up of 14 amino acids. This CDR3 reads CASLVGTGRSPLHF. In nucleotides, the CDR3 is TGTGCCAGCCTAGTGGGGACAGGGCGATCACCCCTCCACTTT.

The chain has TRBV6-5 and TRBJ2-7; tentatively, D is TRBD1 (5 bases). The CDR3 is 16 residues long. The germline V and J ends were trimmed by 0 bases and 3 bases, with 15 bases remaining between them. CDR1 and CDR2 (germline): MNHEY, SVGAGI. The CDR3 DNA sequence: TGTGCCAGCAGTTACTCTCAACAGGAATCCAACTACGAGCAGTACTTC. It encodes CASSYSQQESNYEQYF.

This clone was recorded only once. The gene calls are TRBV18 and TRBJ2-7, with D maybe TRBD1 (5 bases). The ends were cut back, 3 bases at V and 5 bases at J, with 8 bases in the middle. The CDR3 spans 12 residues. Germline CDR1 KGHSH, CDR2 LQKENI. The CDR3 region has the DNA TGTGCCAGCTCACCCCAGGGCAACGAGCAGTACTTC. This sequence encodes CASSPQGNEQYF. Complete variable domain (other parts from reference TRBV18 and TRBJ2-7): NAGVMQNPRHLVRRRGQEARLRCSPMKGHSHVYWYRQLPEEGLKFMVYLQKENIIDESGMPKERFSAEFPKEGPSILRIQQVVRGDSAAYFCASSPQGNEQYFGPGTRLTVT.

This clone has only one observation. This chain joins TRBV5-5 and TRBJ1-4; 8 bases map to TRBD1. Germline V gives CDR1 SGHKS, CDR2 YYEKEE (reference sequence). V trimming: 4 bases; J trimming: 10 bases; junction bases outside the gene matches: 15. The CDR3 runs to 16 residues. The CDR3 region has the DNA TGTGCCAGCAGCCTCGGACAGGGAGGGGTAGGGGGAAAACTGTTTTTT. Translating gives CASSLGQGGVGGKLFF.

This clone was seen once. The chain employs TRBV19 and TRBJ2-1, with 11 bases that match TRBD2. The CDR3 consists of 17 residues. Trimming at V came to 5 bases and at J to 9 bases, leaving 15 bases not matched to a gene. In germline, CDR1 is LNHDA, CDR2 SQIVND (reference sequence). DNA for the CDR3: TGTGCCAGTAGTCTGCAGACCGGGACTAGCGGATACGGTGAGCAGTTCTTC. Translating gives CASSLQTGTSGYGEQFF.

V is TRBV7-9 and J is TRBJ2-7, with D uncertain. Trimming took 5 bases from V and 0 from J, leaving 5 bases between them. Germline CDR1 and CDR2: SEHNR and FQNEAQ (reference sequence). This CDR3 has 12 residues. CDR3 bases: TGTGCCAGCAGCGATAGCTCCTACGAGCAGTACTTC. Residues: CASSDSSYEQYF.

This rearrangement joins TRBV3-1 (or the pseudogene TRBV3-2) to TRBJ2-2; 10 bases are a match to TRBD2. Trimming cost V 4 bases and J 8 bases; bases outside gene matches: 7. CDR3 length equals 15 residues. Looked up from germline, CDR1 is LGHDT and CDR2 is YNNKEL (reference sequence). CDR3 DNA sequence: TGTGCCAGCAGCCTCACTAGCGGGAAAGGAGGGGAGCTGTTTTTT. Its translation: CASSLTSGKGGELFF.

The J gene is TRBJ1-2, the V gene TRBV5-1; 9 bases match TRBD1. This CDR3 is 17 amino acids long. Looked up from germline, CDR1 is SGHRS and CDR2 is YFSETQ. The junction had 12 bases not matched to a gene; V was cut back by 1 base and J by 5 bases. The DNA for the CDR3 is TGCGCCAGCAGCTTGAGGGAGGGACAGGGTTTTGCGTATGGCTACACCTTC. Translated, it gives CASSLREGQGFAYGYTF. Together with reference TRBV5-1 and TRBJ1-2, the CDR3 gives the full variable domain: KAGVTQTPRYLIKTRGQQVTLSCSPISGHRSVSWYQQTPGQGLQFLFEYFSETQRNKGNFPGRFSGRQFSNSRSEMNVSTLELGDSALYLCASSLREGQGFAYGYTFGSGTRLTVV.

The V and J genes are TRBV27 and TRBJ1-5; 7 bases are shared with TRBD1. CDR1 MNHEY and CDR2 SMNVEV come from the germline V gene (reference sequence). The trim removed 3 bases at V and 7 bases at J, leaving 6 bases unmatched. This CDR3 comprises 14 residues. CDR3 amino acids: CASSFDRAKQPQHF. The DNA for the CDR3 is TGTGCCAGCAGTTTCGACAGGGCGAAGCAGCCCCAGCATTTT.

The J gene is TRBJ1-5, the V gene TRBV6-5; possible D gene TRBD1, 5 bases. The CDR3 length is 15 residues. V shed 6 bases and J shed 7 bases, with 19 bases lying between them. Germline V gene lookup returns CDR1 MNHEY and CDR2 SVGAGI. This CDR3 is CASSPGNGGGQPQHF. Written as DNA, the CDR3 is TGTGCCAGCAGCCCGGGGAACGGCGGGGGACAGCCCCAGCATTTT.

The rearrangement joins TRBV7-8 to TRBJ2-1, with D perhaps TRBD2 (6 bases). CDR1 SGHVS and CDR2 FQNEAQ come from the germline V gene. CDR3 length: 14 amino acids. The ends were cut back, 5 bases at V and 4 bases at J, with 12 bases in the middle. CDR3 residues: CASSRAGRYNEQFF. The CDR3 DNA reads TGTGCCAGCAGCCGAGCGGGCCGTTACAATGAGCAGTTCTTC.

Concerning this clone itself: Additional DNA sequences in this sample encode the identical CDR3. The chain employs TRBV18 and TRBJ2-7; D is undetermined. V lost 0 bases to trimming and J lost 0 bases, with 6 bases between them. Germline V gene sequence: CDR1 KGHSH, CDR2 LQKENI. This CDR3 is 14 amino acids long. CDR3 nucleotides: TGTGCCAGCTCACCACCGGCCAGCTCCTACGAGCAGTACTTC. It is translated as CASSPPASSYEQYF.

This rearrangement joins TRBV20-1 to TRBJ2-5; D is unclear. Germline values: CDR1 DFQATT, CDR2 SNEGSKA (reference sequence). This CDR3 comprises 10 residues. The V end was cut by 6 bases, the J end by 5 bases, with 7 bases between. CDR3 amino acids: CSAGRETQYF. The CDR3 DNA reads TGCAGTGCCGGTCGGGAGACCCAGTACTTC.

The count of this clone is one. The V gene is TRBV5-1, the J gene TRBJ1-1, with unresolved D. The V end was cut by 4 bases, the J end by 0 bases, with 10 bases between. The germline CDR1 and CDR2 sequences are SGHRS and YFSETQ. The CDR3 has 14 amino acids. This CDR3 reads CASSPRSVNTEAFF. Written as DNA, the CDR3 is TGCGCCAGCAGCCCCCGGTCTGTGAACACTGAAGCTTTCTTT.

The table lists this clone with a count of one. The DNA of the CDR3 is TGTGCCAGCAGTTCCACAGGGGGGTATGGCTACACCTTC. The encoded protein is CASSSTGGYGYTF. The genes are TRBV12-3 or TRBV12-4 and TRBJ1-2, with 8 positions matching TRBD1. The V segment lost 4 bases and the J segment 5 bases; nucleotides outside the gene matches: 3. This CDR3 is 13 amino acids long.

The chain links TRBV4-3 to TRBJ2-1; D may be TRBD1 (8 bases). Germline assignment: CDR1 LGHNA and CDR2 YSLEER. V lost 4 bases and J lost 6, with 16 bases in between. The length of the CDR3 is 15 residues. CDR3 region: CASSPDRGGGNEQFF. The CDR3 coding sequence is TGCGCCAGCAGCCCAGACAGGGGAGGGGGCAATGAGCAGTTCTTC.

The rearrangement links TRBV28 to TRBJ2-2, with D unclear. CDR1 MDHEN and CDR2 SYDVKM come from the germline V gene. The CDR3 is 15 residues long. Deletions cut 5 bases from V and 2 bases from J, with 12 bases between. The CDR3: CASSPPTDNTGELFF. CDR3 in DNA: TGTGCCAGCAGTCCCCCTACAGACAACACCGGGGAGCTGTTTTTT.

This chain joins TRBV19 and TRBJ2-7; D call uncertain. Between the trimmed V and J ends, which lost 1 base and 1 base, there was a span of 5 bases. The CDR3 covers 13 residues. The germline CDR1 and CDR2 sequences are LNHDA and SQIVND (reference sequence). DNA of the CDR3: TGTGCCAGTAGTATAGCCCTTTCCTACGAGCAGTACTTC. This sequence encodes CASSIALSYEQYF.

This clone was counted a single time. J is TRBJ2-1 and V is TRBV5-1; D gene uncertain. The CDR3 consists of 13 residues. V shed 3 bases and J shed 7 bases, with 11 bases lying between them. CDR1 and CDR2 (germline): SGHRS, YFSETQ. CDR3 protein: CASSSGSSNEQFF. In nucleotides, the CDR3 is TGCGCCAGCAGCTCCGGGTCCTCAAATGAGCAGTTCTTC.

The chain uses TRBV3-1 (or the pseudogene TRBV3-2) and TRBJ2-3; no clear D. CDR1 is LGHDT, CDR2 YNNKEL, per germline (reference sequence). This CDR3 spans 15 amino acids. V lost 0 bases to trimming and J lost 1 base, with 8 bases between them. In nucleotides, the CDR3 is TGTGCCAGCAGCCAAGAATTTGCGGGCACAGATACGCAGTATTTT. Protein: CASSQEFAGTDTQYF.

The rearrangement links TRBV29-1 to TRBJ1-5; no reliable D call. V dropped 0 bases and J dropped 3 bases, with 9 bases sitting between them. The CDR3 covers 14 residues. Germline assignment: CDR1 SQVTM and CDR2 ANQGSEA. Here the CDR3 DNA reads TGCAGCGTTGAAGATGGAGCACCCAATCAGCCCCAGCATTTT. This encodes CSVEDGAPNQPQHF.

CDR3: CASSVQGANIYF. The CDR3 DNA sequence: TGTGCCAGCAGCGTACAGGGGGCAAACATATATTTT. The chain employs TRBV13 and TRBJ1-3, with 9 bases identical to TRBD1. J lost 12 bases, V lost 5 bases, and 5 bases had no gene match. The germline gives CDR1 PRHDT, CDR2 FYEKMQ (reference sequence). The CDR3 sequence is 12 residues long.

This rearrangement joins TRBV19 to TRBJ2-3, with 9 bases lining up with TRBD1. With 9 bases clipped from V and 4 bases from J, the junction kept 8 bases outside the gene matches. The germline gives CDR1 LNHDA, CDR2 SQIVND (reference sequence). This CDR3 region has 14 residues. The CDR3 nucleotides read TGTGCCAGCCGAGACAGGGGGAGGTCAGATACGCAGTATTTT. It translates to CASRDRGRSDTQYF.

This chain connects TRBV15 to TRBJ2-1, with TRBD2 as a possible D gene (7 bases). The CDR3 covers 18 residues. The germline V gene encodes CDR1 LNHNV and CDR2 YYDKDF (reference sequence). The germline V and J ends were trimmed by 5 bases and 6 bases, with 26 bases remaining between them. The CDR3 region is CATSDYFGGAQLFNEQFF. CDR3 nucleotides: TGTGCCACCAGCGATTATTTTGGGGGGGCCCAGCTTTTCAATGAGCAGTTCTTC.

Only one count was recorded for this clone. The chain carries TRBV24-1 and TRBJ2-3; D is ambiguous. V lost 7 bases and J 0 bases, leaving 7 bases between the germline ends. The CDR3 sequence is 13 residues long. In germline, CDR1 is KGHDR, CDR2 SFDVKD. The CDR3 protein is CATSIASTDTQYF. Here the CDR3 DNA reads TGTGCCACCAGCATAGCTAGCACAGATACGCAGTATTTT.

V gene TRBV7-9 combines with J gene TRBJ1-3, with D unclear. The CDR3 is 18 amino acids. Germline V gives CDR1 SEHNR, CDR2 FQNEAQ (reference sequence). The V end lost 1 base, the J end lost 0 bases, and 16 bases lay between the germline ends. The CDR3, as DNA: TGTGCCAGCAGCTTAGATGGCGGCGGGCCGATCTCTGGAAACACCATATATTTT. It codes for CASSLDGGGPISGNTIYF.